Sequencing of this T cell receptor beta chain was carried out in a study of early T cells in non-severe SARS-CoV-2 infection. For the study at large: Bulk RNA taken from unsorted whole blood was sequenced, leaving chains unpaired. Study outcomes and limitations: Lookups in VDJdb leaned toward anti-spike CD8 responses and missed private and CD4 specificities.

Remarks on this clonotype: What it binds is not known.

The TCR library protocol attached unique molecular identifiers to the individual cDNA molecules. TCRdb independently ran MiXCR on the 5' RACE reads; one entry per CDR3 protein. The sample shows 55,000 to 75,000 distinct CDR3 sequences, 8% to 10% of them seen only once. Sequenced: whole blood. This receptor was obtained from an adult who was a healthcare worker with PCR-confirmed SARS-CoV-2 infection or an uninfected control (not recorded which).

The CDR3 loop is CASSLDASTDTQYF. In nucleotides, the CDR3 is TGTGCCAGCAGCTTAGACGCTAGCACAGATACGCAGTATTTT. The chain recombines TRBV7-3 with TRBJ2-3; unclear D gene. Germline CDR1 SGHTA, CDR2 FQGTGA. The CDR3 has 14 residues. V was shortened by 2 bases and J by 0 bases, with 6 bases between the two germline ends.